The clone carrying this T cell receptor beta chain appeared a few times. What it binds is not known. This sample stems from a study of Graves' ophthalmopathy and Graves' hyperthyroidism. Study information: A follow-up of 18 months without ophthalmopathy meant that hyperthyroidism was stable.

The TCR beta CDR3 regions underwent amplification from RNA transcripts. After a first-round RT-PCR with HTBI primers, a second-round multiplex PCR was run. MiXCR, run by TCRdb on the multiplex PCR reads, gives a single entry per CDR3 protein. The repertoire holds over a million distinct CDR3 sequences, roughly 35% seen once, with roughly 10% in the top ten. Study findings and constraints: Using a 13-signature model, the authors split ophthalmopathy from stable hyperthyroidism, with 85% to 90% sensitivity and 75% to 82% specificity.

Sequencing was done on a sample of peripheral blood or thyroid tissue (not recorded which). This receptor was taken from an adult man with Graves' hyperthyroidism.

The CDR3 nucleotides read TGCAGTGCTAATGGTGATTGGAATGAAGCTTTCTTT. It yields the protein CSANGDWNEAFF. The chain is built from TRBV20-1 and TRBJ1-1; D unresolved. Germline V gives CDR1 DFQATT, CDR2 SNEGSKA (reference sequence). The ends were cut back, 4 bases at V and 7 bases at J, with 13 bases in the middle. The CDR3 length is 12 residues.